Below, 22 T cell receptor beta chains from the same sample are listed, as sequenced in a study of cytomegalovirus exposure and HLA in healthy donors. PCR involved 60 Vbeta and 13 Jbeta primers. The data were produced by immunoSEQ multiplex PCR, yet TCRdb's version contains in-frame clones alone and is incomplete. The sample includes 90,000 to 120,000 clones, roughly 75% of them seen just once. Source material: PBMCs. The receptors were sampled from a woman younger than 35 in good health and CMV-seropositive.

This chain joins TRBV29-1 and TRBJ2-1; 13 nucleotides line up with TRBD2. V lost 6 bases, J lost 5 bases, and 7 bases stayed unmatched. The CDR3 has 15 residues. Germline-derived CDR1 and CDR2 are SQVTM and ANQGSEA. DNA for the CDR3: TGCAGCGTCGCGGGACTAGCGGGAAGAGACAATGAGCAGTTCTTC. Protein sequence: CSVAGLAGRDNEQFF.

The chain joins TRBV7-2 to TRBJ2-7; D possibly corresponds to TRBD2 (5 bases). The CDR3 extends over 15 amino acids. From germline, CDR1 is SGHTA and CDR2 FQGNSA. The V and J ends lost 1 base and 0 bases respectively, with 10 bases between them. The CDR3 DNA reads TGTGCCAGCAGCTTAGGGGCGGGCTTCTCCTACGAGCAGTACTTC. This translates into CASSLGAGFSYEQYF.

This clone appeared a single time. The gene calls are TRBV28 and TRBJ1-3, with a possible D match to TRBD1 (6 bases). Germline lookup yields CDR1 MDHEN and CDR2 SYDVKM. Trimming took 10 bases from V and 0 from J, leaving 16 bases between them. The CDR3 totals 15 residues. CDR3 amino acids: CATWDKFRSGNTIYF. Here the CDR3 DNA reads TGTGCCACCTGGGACAAATTTCGCTCTGGAAACACCATATATTTT.

This rearrangement joins TRBV19 to TRBJ1-5; perhaps TRBD1 as D (6 bases). Trimming removed 7 bases from V and 1 base from J, with 14 bases in between. The CDR3 totals 15 residues. Germline assignment: CDR1 LNHDA and CDR2 SQIVND (reference sequence). This chain's CDR3 is CASTPDSLSNQPQHF. DNA for the CDR3: TGTGCCAGTACCCCGGACAGCTTGAGCAATCAGCCCCAGCATTTT.

CDR3 protein: CASSPIAGGGDEQFF. The CDR3 bases are TGTGCCAGCAGCCCAATAGCGGGAGGGGGGGATGAGCAGTTCTTC. The rearrangement links TRBV9 to TRBJ2-1; 11 nucleotides match TRBD2. This CDR3 contains 15 residues. The J segment lost 8 bases and the V segment lost 4 bases, leaving 8 bases of the junction unmatched. Germline CDR1 and CDR2: SGDLS and YYNGEE.

In this sample, this clone turned up a few times. The rearrangement links TRBV28 to TRBJ2-3; no reliable D call. Trimming took off 6 bases at V and 6 bases at J, with 10 bases between the two ends. This CDR3 has 12 residues. Germline CDR1 and CDR2: MDHEN and SYDVKM. This chain's CDR3 is CASRGQADTQYF. The CDR3 region has the DNA TGTGCCAGCAGGGGCCAAGCTGATACGCAGTATTTT.

The V gene is TRBV19, the J gene TRBJ1-5, with TRBD1 matching 7 bases. With V trimmed by 5 bases and J by 1 base, 5 bases remained unmatched. CDR1 and CDR2 from the germline V gene are LNHDA and SQIVND (reference sequence). The CDR3 covers 15 residues. The CDR3 sequence: CASSRGTESNQPQHF. The CDR3 DNA reads as TGTGCCAGTAGTCGGGGGACAGAGAGCAATCAGCCCCAGCATTTT.

The chain links TRBV5-1 to TRBJ1-4; a weak D match, TRBD1 (5 bases). This CDR3 is 17 amino acids long. Looked up from germline, CDR1 is SGHRS and CDR2 is YFSETQ. Trimming took off 1 base at V and 2 bases at J, with 15 bases between the two ends. The CDR3 is CASSLSGILATNEKLFF. DNA for the CDR3: TGCGCCAGCAGCTTGTCAGGGATTCTAGCGACTAATGAAAAACTGTTTTTT.

This clone has a handful of counts. J is TRBJ2-7 and V is TRBV28; D is possibly TRBD2 (7 bases). The V end lost 7 bases, the J end lost 0 bases, and 16 bases lay between the germline ends. Germline V lookup: CDR1 MDHEN, CDR2 SYDVKM. The CDR3 sequence is 15 residues long. The CDR3 DNA reads as TGTGCCAGCACCTGGGGGCTAGCGGCCTCCTACGAGCAGTACTTC. This gives the protein CASTWGLAASYEQYF.

The CDR3 sequence: CASSPPTGYSYEQYF. The DNA of the CDR3 is TGTGCCAGCAGCCCCCCAACAGGGTACTCCTACGAGCAGTACTTC. The chain has TRBV5-4 and TRBJ2-7; tentatively, D is TRBD1 (6 bases). V was clipped by 4 bases and J by 0 bases, with 14 bases between them. Germline V gives CDR1 SGHNT, CDR2 YYREEE (reference sequence). This CDR3 comprises 15 residues.

The chain recombines TRBV10-3 with TRBJ2-7, with TRBD2 matching over 9 bases. The V gene end was trimmed by 5 bases and the J gene end by 5 bases; junction bases not matched to a gene: 4. Germline V gives CDR1 ENHRY, CDR2 SYGVKD. The CDR3 is 13 amino acids. The CDR3 DNA reads as TGTGCCATCAGTTTAGCGGGAGCAAACGAGCAGTACTTC. It codes for CAISLAGANEQYF.

In its sample, this clone was seen once. The chain joins TRBV28 to TRBJ2-7; D remains ambiguous. The CDR3 spans 16 residues. Looked up from germline, CDR1 is MDHEN and CDR2 is SYDVKM. Trimming stripped 1 base from V and 2 bases from J, with 15 bases between. The CDR3: CASSLSDGDPTYEQYF. CDR3 DNA sequence: TGTGCCAGCAGTTTATCAGACGGAGATCCGACCTACGAGCAGTACTTC.

This clone was seen a few times. V is TRBV5-1 and J is TRBJ2-4; 14 nucleotides agree with TRBD2. Germline assignment: CDR1 SGHRS and CDR2 YFSETQ. The CDR3 loop spans 19 amino acids. V was clipped by 2 bases and J by 1 base; unmatched bases: 8. The CDR3 here is CASSFGTSGSGRAKNIQYF. The CDR3 DNA reads as TGCGCCAGCAGCTTCGGGACTAGCGGGAGTGGTAGGGCCAAAAACATTCAGTACTTC.

This chain uses TRBV6-6 with TRBJ2-7, with 8 bases that match TRBD2. CDR3 length equals 15 residues. Germline V gene sequence: CDR1 MNHNY, CDR2 SVGAGI (reference sequence). Germline trimming cut 8 bases from V and 5 bases from J; bases unmatched to any gene: 14. For the CDR3, the DNA is TGTGCCAGCGGAAGGGGACTAGGCGGGAACAACGAGCAGTACTTC. Its translation is CASGRGLGGNNEQYF.

This clone was detected once. This chain connects TRBV7-9 to TRBJ2-1; 8 bases are shared with TRBD2. Germline V lookup: CDR1 SEHNR, CDR2 FQNEAQ (reference sequence). Germline trimming cut 4 bases from V and 3 bases from J; bases unmatched to any gene: 5. The CDR3 runs 15 residues. The CDR3 protein is CASSSSGGVYNEQFF. The CDR3 region has the DNA TGTGCCAGCAGCTCAAGCGGGGGAGTCTACAATGAGCAGTTCTTC. Supplemented by reference TRBV7-9 and TRBJ2-1, the full variable domain reads DTGVSQNPRHKITKRGQNVTFRCDPISEHNRLYWYRQTLGQGPEFLTYFQNEAQLEKSRLLSDRFSAERPKGSFSTLEIQRTEQGDSAMYLCASSSSGGVYNEQFFGPGTRLTVL.

The chain has TRBV4-3 and TRBJ1-1; a possible D gene is TRBD1 (5 bases). Germline values: CDR1 LGHNA, CDR2 YSLEER. This CDR3 region has 13 residues. Trimming took 1 base from V and 3 from J, leaving 6 bases between them. Here the CDR3 reads CASSQAQDTEAFF. The CDR3 DNA reads TGCGCCAGCAGCCAAGCACAGGACACTGAAGCTTTCTTT.

This clone was seen a handful of times. The CDR3 region has the DNA TGTGCCAGCAGTCGGACAGGAGGCTACACCTTC. This sequence encodes CASSRTGGYTF. The gene calls are TRBV21-1 and TRBJ1-2; TRBD1, as called in the table, went unchecked against the DNA. TRBV21-1 is a recognized pseudogene. This CDR3 region has 11 residues.

The chain recombines TRBV6-5 with TRBJ2-3; tentative D call: TRBD2 (6 bases). The CDR3 runs 15 residues. V lost 2 bases and J lost 0, with 9 bases in between. Germline-derived CDR1 and CDR2 are MNHEY and SVGAGI. CDR3 sequence (DNA): TGTGCCAGCAGTTACGGGCGGGGAAGCACAGATACGCAGTATTTT. Amino acids: CASSYGRGSTDTQYF.

This clone was seen once. The CDR3, as DNA: TGTGCCAGCAGCGCTGGCGGGAGGTACCAAGAGACCCAGTACTTC. It translates to CASSAGGRYQETQYF. The chain links TRBV28 to TRBJ2-5, with 8 bases identical to TRBD2. The CDR3 is 15 amino acids. V shed 6 bases and J 0 bases; nucleotides not matched to a gene: 6. Germline V gene sequence: CDR1 MDHEN, CDR2 SYDVKM.

This clone occurred once. This chain uses TRBV13 with TRBJ2-5, with TRBD2 matching 12 bases. V lost 5 bases and J lost 5; bases outside the gene matches: 6. This CDR3 has 15 amino acids. Germline assignment: CDR1 PRHDT and CDR2 FYEKMQ (reference sequence). CDR3 region: CASSTWTSGIETQYF. In nucleotides, the CDR3 is TGTGCCAGCAGCACCTGGACTAGCGGGATTGAGACCCAGTACTTC. Complete variable domain (other parts from reference TRBV13 and TRBJ2-5): AAGVIQSPRHLIKEKRETATLKCYPIPRHDTVYWYQQGPGQDPQFLISFYEKMQSDKGSIPDRFSAQQFSDYHSELNMSSLELGDSALYFCASSTWTSGIETQYFGPGTRLLVL.

The rearrangement joins TRBV5-5 to TRBJ1-1, with D unresolved. V was shortened by 1 base and J by 6 bases, with 7 bases between the two germline ends. The CDR3 covers 12 residues. Looked up from germline, CDR1 is SGHKS and CDR2 is YYEKEE (reference sequence). CDR3 coding DNA: TGTGCCAGCAGCTTGTTGGGCGCTGAAGCTTTCTTT. Translating gives CASSLLGAEAFF. Together with reference TRBV5-5 and TRBJ1-1, the CDR3 gives the full variable domain: DAGVTQSPTHLIKTRGQQVTLRCSPISGHKSVSWYQQVLGQGPQFIFQYYEKEERGRGNFPDRFSARQFPNYSSELNVNALLLGDSALYLCASSLLGAEAFFGQGTRLTVV.

The chain employs TRBV15 and TRBJ2-2; D may be TRBD2 (6 bases). This CDR3 has 14 amino acids. In germline, CDR1 is LNHNV, CDR2 YYDKDF (reference sequence). The V gene lost 1 base and the J gene lost 7 bases, with 10 bases spanning the gap. CDR3 region: CATSRVPGVGELFF. Written as DNA, the CDR3 is TGTGCCACCAGCAGAGTCCCGGGGGTCGGGGAGCTGTTTTTT.